This record concerns one TCR beta chain sequence. Antigen: not known. Some clones are missing from TCRdb's copy, which holds only in-frame ones; the method was immunoSEQ multiplex PCR. Of about 27,000 clones in the sample, less than 95% were seen once. This sample is part of a study of T cells in localized non-small cell lung cancer. Study observations and caveats: In uninvolved adjacent lung, T cell clonality reached its highest value, exceeding tumor. Adjacent lung held a median about 57 of the top 100 tumor clones.

J was trimmed by 5 bases and V by 3 bases; bases with no gene match: 9. The CDR3 sequence is 15 residues long. Germline V CDR1 and CDR2: SEHNR, FQNEAQ (reference sequence). The sequence was collected from a woman aged 40-69 years with stage I lung adenocarcinoma. This specimen consisted of peripheral blood, obtained before any cancer treatment. The chain has TRBV7-9 and TRBJ2-5; 7 positions match TRBD2. The CDR3 sequence: CASSLKGLVRETQYF. DNA of the CDR3: TGTGCCAGCAGCTTGAAAGGACTAGTTCGCGAGACCCAGTACTTC.